This is a list of T cell receptor beta chains from one sample in a study of blood T cell repertoires in COVID-19. TCRdb's copy holds only in-frame clones and misses some; the assay was immunoSEQ multiplex PCR. Among nearly 55,000 clones listed, around 78% were seen once. The sequenced sample was peripheral blood. Source of these receptors: a human donor with active or convalescent COVID-19. The donor label of this sample is uncertain. Each CDR3 is given with its conserved first and last residue. D genes are given only for firm matches. Clone size is shown for a subset of rows, as once, few, many or a class of expanded clone.

d_call j_call v_call clone_size cdr3_aa cdr3_nt
- TRBJ2-3 TRBV7-7 - CASSLGSLHSEQYF TGTGCCAGCAGCTTGGGCTCCCTACATTCGGAGCAGTATTTT
- TRBJ1-2 TRBV14 - CASSRDSGFGYTF TGTGCCAGCAGCCGCGATTCAGGGTTTGGCTACACCTTC
TRBD1 TRBJ1-4 TRBV13 few CASRQGGTANEKLFF TGTGCCAGCAGACAGGGCGGGACAGCAAATGAAAAACTGTTTTTT
TRBD2 TRBJ2-5 TRBV7-9 once CASSLGLAQTQYF TGTGCCAGCAGCCTCGGACTAGCGCAGACCCAGTACTTC
- TRBJ2-7 TRBV10-3 - CAIRQVGEQYF TGTGCCATCAGACAGGTTGGCGAGCAGTACTTC
TRBD2 TRBJ2-3 TRBV5-4 few CASSFLAVADTQYF TGTGCCAGCAGCTTTCTAGCGGTGGCAGATACGCAGTATTTT
- TRBJ2-3 TRBV18 once CASSPPVLASSHTQYF TGTGCCAGCTCACCACCGGTACTAGCATCTTCACATACGCAGTATTTT
TRBD1 TRBJ1-2 TRBV19 - CASSIGQGGAAVRLFGYTF TGTGCCAGTAGTATCGGTCAGGGGGGAGCGGCTGTGAGGTTATTTGGCTACACCTTC
TRBD2 TRBJ2-3 TRBV6-5 - CASSYATSGRADTQYF TGTGCCAGCAGTTACGCGACTAGCGGGAGGGCAGATACGCAGTATTTT
- TRBJ1-2 TRBV28 - CASSLDSYGYTF TGTGCCAGCAGCCTGGACAGCTATGGCTACACCTTC
- TRBJ1-1 TRBV6-2/TRBV6-3 - CASSDSTGISRAFF TGTGCCAGCAGCGACTCTACAGGGATCAGTAGGGCTTTCTTT
- TRBJ2-1 TRBV7-8 - CASSLTDRVAGNEQFF TGTGCCAGCAGCTTAACGGACAGAGTTGCGGGCAATGAGCAGTTCTTC
- TRBJ2-5 TRBV2 - CASSYRSPQETQYF TGTGCCAGCAGTTACAGGAGCCCCCAAGAGACCCAGTACTTC
TRBD2 TRBJ2-3 TRBV7-9 once CASSSGTSGRSADTQYF TGTGCCAGCAGCTCCGGGACTAGCGGGAGATCGGCGGATACGCAGTATTTT
- TRBJ2-1 TRBV5-1 - CASSLGVIARSYNEQFF TGCGCCAGCAGCTTGGGGGTTATAGCGCGAAGCTACAATGAGCAGTTCTTC
- TRBJ1-5 TRBV11-1 - CASSRDKYQPQHF TGTGCCAGCAGCCGCGACAAATATCAGCCCCAGCATTTT
TRBD1 TRBJ1-1 TRBV18 once CASSPQGQGGIGTEAFF TGTGCCAGCTCACCCCAAGGACAGGGGGGGATCGGCACTGAAGCTTTCTTT
- TRBJ1-1 TRBV11-2 - CASSFSHTEAFF TGTGCCAGCAGCTTTAGTCACACTGAAGCTTTCTTT
- TRBJ1-2 TRBV3-1/TRBV3-2 - CASSTRQDNYGYTF TGTGCCAGCAGCACGCGACAGGACAACTATGGCTACACCTTC
TRBD2 TRBJ2-1 TRBV5-1 - CASSSTSGRSGDEQFF TGCGCCAGCAGCTCCACTAGCGGGAGAAGCGGCGATGAGCAGTTCTTC
TRBD1 TRBJ2-7 TRBV30 few CAWSVDRGPYEQYF TGTGCCTGGAGTGTAGACAGGGGGCCCTACGAGCAGTACTTC
- TRBJ2-5 TRBV10-2 - CASSEEVWETQYF TGCGCCAGCAGTGAGGAGGTGTGGGAGACCCAGTACTTC
- TRBJ2-7 TRBV3-1/TRBV3-2 - CASSLSSYEQYF TGTGCCAGCAGCCTCAGCTCCTACGAGCAGTACTTC
- TRBJ1-2 TRBV9 - CASSETGNYGYTF TGTGCCAGCAGCGAAACAGGAAACTATGGCTACACCTTC
TRBD1 TRBJ1-6 TRBV6-4 - CASSDETGELHF TGTGCCAGCAGTGATGAAACAGGGGAACTCCACTTT
TRBD1 TRBJ2-2 TRBV5-1 - CASSYASGTGARELFF TGCGCCAGCAGCTACGCTTCCGGGACAGGGGCCCGGGAGCTGTTTTTT
- TRBJ1-1 TRBV27 - CASKFTGLTEAFF TGTGCCAGCAAGTTCACCGGGTTGACTGAAGCTTTCTTT
- TRBJ2-3 TRBV11-3 once CASSLASTDTQYF TGTGCCAGCAGCTTGGCTAGCACAGATACGCAGTATTTT
- TRBJ1-6 TRBV10-3 few CAISPQGMAPLHF TGTGCCATCAGTCCCCAGGGGATGGCACCCCTCCACTTT
- TRBJ2-1 TRBV5-1 - CASSPLAAYNEQFF TGCGCCAGCAGCCCGCTCGCGGCCTACAATGAGCAGTTCTTC
- TRBJ1-2 TRBV7-9 - CASSLKSGDGLYGYTF TGTGCCAGCAGCTTAAAGTCAGGGGATGGCCTCTATGGCTACACCTTC
TRBD1 TRBJ2-7 TRBV7-2 - CASSLGDRGVEQYF TGTGCCAGCAGCTTAGGGGACAGGGGGGTCGAGCAGTACTTC
- TRBJ1-2 TRBV10-3 - CAISDLDKIYGYTF TGTGCCATCAGTGACTTGGACAAGATCTATGGCTACACCTTC
TRBD1 TRBJ2-1 TRBV29-1 - CSVRQGLGDEQFF TGCAGCGTCCGACAGGGATTAGGCGATGAGCAGTTCTTC
TRBD1 TRBJ2-2 TRBV3-1/TRBV3-2 few CASSPWTGGNTGELFF TGTGCCAGCAGCCCCTGGACAGGGGGGAACACCGGGGAGCTGTTTTTT
TRBD2 TRBJ2-5 TRBV10-3 - CAISVLAGRSQETQYF TGTGCCATCAGTGTCCTAGCGGGAAGGTCCCAAGAGACCCAGTACTTC
- TRBJ1-5 TRBV6-5 few CASSLDGQEHF TGTGCCAGCAGTCTTGACGGCCAGGAGCATTTT
- TRBJ2-1 TRBV18 - CASSRPGSYNEQFF TGTGCCAGCTCACGCCCGGGGAGTTACAATGAGCAGTTCTTC
TRBD2 TRBJ2-1 TRBV7-2 - CASSLMLAGTNEQFF TGTGCCAGCAGCTTGATGCTAGCGGGGACCAATGAGCAGTTCTTC
TRBD1 TRBJ2-7 TRBV5-1 - CASSKQGAEYEQYF TGCGCCAGCAGCAAGCAGGGGGCGGAATACGAGCAGTACTTC
TRBD1 TRBJ2-2 TRBV3-1/TRBV3-2 few CASSQGPGQGTGELFF TGTGCCAGCAGCCAAGGCCCGGGACAGGGGACCGGGGAGCTGTTTTTT
- TRBJ1-4 TRBV7-2 - CASSLRRGDNEKLFF TGTGCCAGCAGCTTACGCAGGGGTGATAATGAAAAACTGTTTTTT